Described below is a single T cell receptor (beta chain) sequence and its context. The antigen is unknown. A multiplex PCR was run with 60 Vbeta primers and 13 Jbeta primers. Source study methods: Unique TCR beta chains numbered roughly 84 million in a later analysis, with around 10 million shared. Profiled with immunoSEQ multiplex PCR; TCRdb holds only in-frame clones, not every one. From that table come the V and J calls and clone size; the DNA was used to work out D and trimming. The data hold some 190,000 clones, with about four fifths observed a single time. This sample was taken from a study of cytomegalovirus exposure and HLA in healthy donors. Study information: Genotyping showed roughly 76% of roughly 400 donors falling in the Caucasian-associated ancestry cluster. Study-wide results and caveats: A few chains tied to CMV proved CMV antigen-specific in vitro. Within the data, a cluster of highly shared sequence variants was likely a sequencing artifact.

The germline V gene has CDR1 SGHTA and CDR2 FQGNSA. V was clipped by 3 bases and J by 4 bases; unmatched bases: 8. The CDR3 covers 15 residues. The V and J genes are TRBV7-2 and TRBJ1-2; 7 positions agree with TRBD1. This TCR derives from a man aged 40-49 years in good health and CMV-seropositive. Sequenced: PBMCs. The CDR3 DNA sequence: TGTGCCAGCAGCTTTAGAGGCAGGGGGTTCTATGGCTACACCTTC. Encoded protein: CASSFRGRGFYGYTF.